The TCR beta chain described here comes from a study of regulatory T cells in long-lasting Graves disease. Whole-study findings and limits: Persistent patients shared more public clonotypes (approximately 2,800) than new patients (just under 1,000).

According to the study, TCR beta libraries were built with iRepertoire HTBI primers and CDR3-region Arm-PCR. A single record per CDR3 protein comes from TCRdb applying MiXCR to the multiplex PCR reads. This table has some 500,000 distinct CDR3 sequences, about 16% appearing once. This sample's time point: newly diagnosed GD, antithyroid drugs for less than 3 months. From PBMCs, RNA was extracted and then used to make the TCR library. A note on this clonotype: Antigen specificity is unknown.

This sample was also put to use in a study of T cells in Graves' hyperthyroidism and ophthalmopathy. That publication notes: First-round RT-PCR of the TCR CDR3 relied on the HTBI primer set.

The sample here was peripheral blood mononuclear cells (PBMCs), taken at new diagnosis, from a patient treated with antithyroid drugs. This sequence was found in a middle-aged woman with Graves disease.

CDR3 sequence (DNA): TGTGCCAGCCCACGTCGGGGAGAACGGGCGAAAATGAACACTGAAGCTTTCTTT. Translation: CASPRRGERAKMNTEAFF. The genes are TRBV2 and TRBJ1-1; the D is unclear. V shed 8 bases and J shed 0 bases, with 25 bases lying between them. Per germline, CDR1 SNHLY and CDR2 FYNNEI. The CDR3 is 18 residues long.